This is a list of T cell receptor beta chains from one sample in a study of T cells after yellow fever vaccination. TCRdb analysed the 5' RACE reads with MiXCR anew, one entry per CDR3 protein. This table holds 510,000 or so distinct CDR3 sequences, around 21% found once. Sequencing used PBMCs, obtained 15 days after the yellow fever booster vaccination. The receptors derive from a man aged 25-45 years who received the YFV17D yellow fever vaccine. CDR3s include the opening cysteine and the closing phenylalanine or tryptophan. D genes are given only for firm matches. Not every row has a clone size; where given, it reads once, few, many or a size class.

v_call	j_call	cdr3_length	clone_size	d_call	cdr3_nt	cdr3_aa
TRBV5-6	TRBJ2-7	14	few	.	TGTGCCAGCGGGACGCCCAGGGTGTCTGGCGAGCAGTACTTC	CASGTPRVSGEQYF
TRBV20-1	TRBJ2-1	11	few	.	TGCAGTGCTAGTCCCGGGACTGCTGAGTTCTTC	CSASPGTAEFF
TRBV20-1	TRBJ2-5	14	.	.	TGCAGTGCTAGAGTCGGAGGATCTGTGGAGACCCAGTACTTC	CSARVGGSVETQYF
TRBV6-2/TRBV6-3	TRBJ2-7	18	.	TRBD1	TGTGCCAGCAGTTACGTCCGCTACAGGGGGCCGAGCTCCTACGAGCAGTACTTC	CASSYVRYRGPSSYEQYF
TRBV25-1	TRBJ2-5	15	.	TRBD1	TGTGCCAGCAGTGAACTTACAGGGGTACAAGAGACCCAGTACTTC	CASSELTGVQETQYF
TRBV18	TRBJ2-1	14	few	TRBD2	TGTGCCAGCTCCCAAGGACTAGACGGCGATGAGCAGTTCTTC	CASSQGLDGDEQFF
TRBV28	TRBJ1-2	12	.	.	TGTGCCAGCAGTTTACTGGACAACGACTACACCTTC	CASSLLDNDYTF
TRBV5-1	TRBJ2-7	14	.	TRBD2	TGCGCCAGCGCCCCCACAGCGGGAAGGTACGAGCAGTACTTC	CASAPTAGRYEQYF
TRBV28	TRBJ2-3	15	few	TRBD2	TGTGCCAGCAGTGTCACAGGAGCGGGAGCAGATACGCAGTATTTT	CASSVTGAGADTQYF
TRBV7-2	TRBJ2-5	12	.	TRBD2	TGTGCCAGCGGGGACTATCAAGAGACCCAGTACTTC	CASGDYQETQYF
TRBV2	TRBJ2-4	15	.	.	TGTGCCAGCAGTCAGGACAGACTCTCCAAAAACATTCAGTACTTC	CASSQDRLSKNIQYF
TRBV19	TRBJ2-7	15	.	TRBD1	TGTGCCAGTAGTCCTGGACAGGTCTTCTCCTACGAGCAGTACTTC	CASSPGQVFSYEQYF
TRBV18	TRBJ2-2	16	.	.	TGTGCCAGCTCACCGGGACGAGACAGGGCACCGGGGGAGCTGCTTTTT	CASSPGRDRAPGELLF
TRBV7-2	TRBJ2-7	15	.	.	TGTGCCAGCAGCTTAGAGGGGACCCGTACCTACGAGCAGTACTTC	CASSLEGTRTYEQYF
TRBV20-1	TRBJ2-5	11	many	TRBD1	TGCAGTGCTGGGACAGAAGAGACCCAGTACTTC	CSAGTEETQYF
TRBV30	TRBJ2-1	18	few	TRBD1	TGTGCCTGGAGCAAACCCACCTCGACAGGGAGCTCCTACAATGAGCAGTTCTTC	CAWSKPTSTGSSYNEQFF
TRBV4-3	TRBJ1-2	14	once	.	TGCGCCAGCAGCCAAACTACCACTAACTATGGCTACACCTTC	CASSQTTTNYGYTF
TRBV7-2	TRBJ2-1	15	.	TRBD1	TGTGCCAGCACCGACCTCGGGACAGGACACAATGAGCAGTTCTTC	CASTDLGTGHNEQFF
TRBV4-3	TRBJ2-5	15	.	.	TGCGCCAGCAGCCAAGATGGGATCGCCCAAGAGACCCAGTACTTC	CASSQDGIAQETQYF
TRBV6-6	TRBJ2-1	12	.	.	TGTGCCAGCACGGGAAAGGACAATGAGCAGTTCTTC	CASTGKDNEQFF
TRBV6-2/TRBV6-3	TRBJ2-4	16	.	.	TGTGCCAGCACCCCCGACGGTTTACTAGCCAAAAACATTCAGTACTTC	CASTPDGLLAKNIQYF
TRBV11-2	TRBJ2-2	16	few	.	TGTGCCAGCAGTCCTACTTATTCTGACTCCCTCGGGGAGCTGTTTTTT	CASSPTYSDSLGELFF
TRBV9	TRBJ2-2	15	.	TRBD2	TGTGCCAGCAGCGTAGCGGGAGGGCTTTCCGGGGAGCTGTTTTTT	CASSVAGGLSGELFF
TRBV15	TRBJ2-2	13	few	.	TGTGCCACCAGCAGAGTTTATGCCGGGGAGCTGTTTTTT	CATSRVYAGELFF
TRBV2	TRBJ2-1	13	few	.	TGTGCCAGCACTCTGTCTTCGTACAATGAGCAGTTCTTC	CASTLSSYNEQFF
TRBV4-2	TRBJ2-1	17	many	TRBD2	TGTGCCAGCAGCCAAGAGTTTAGAACTAGCGGGAGGAATGAGCAGTTCTTC	CASSQEFRTSGRNEQFF
TRBV6-2/TRBV6-3	TRBJ2-1	16	.	.	TGTGCCAGCAGTTACAAGGTGGGGGGGCCCTACAATGAGCAGTTCTTC	CASSYKVGGPYNEQFF
TRBV9	TRBJ1-1	16	.	TRBD1	TGTGCCAGCAGCCCGGGACAGGGTAGGGGCGGCACTGAAGCTTTCTTT	CASSPGQGRGGTEAFF
TRBV4-2	TRBJ2-2	15	few	.	TGTGCCAGCAGCCAAGGCGATCTAAACACCGGGGAGCTGTTTTTT	CASSQGDLNTGELFF